A single sample gave rise to the 23 T cell receptor beta chains below, sequenced in a study of T-cell memory formation after mild COVID-19. TCRdb redid the calling of the 5' RACE reads with MiXCR, one entry per CDR3 protein. The sample has more than 350,000 distinct CDR3 sequences; around 20% are singletons. The sequenced sample consisted of PBMCs or a T cell subset sorted from them (not recorded which). Receptor source: an adult woman who had mild COVID-19 (a few samples of this study predate the infection). Cell type and time point are not known.

V is TRBV9 and J is TRBJ2-7; TRBD1 agrees at 7 bases. The CDR3 has 15 residues. Germline lookup yields CDR1 SGDLS and CDR2 YYNGEE. The V segment lost 3 bases and the J segment 2 bases; nucleotides outside the gene matches: 8. The CDR3 sequence is CASSAGGQPTYEQYF. In nucleotides, the CDR3 is TGTGCCAGCAGCGCAGGGGGACAGCCGACCTACGAGCAGTACTTC. The variable domain in full, completed from reference TRBV9 and TRBJ2-7, reads DSGVTQTPKHLITATGQRVTLRCSPRSGDLSVYWYQQSLDQGLQFLIQYYNGEERAKGNILERFSAQQFPDLHSELNLSSLELGDSALYFCASSAGGQPTYEQYFGPGTRLTVT.

The chain combines TRBV7-9 with TRBJ2-1, with 7 nucleotides matching TRBD2. V lost 5 bases and J lost 14; bases outside the gene matches: 9. The CDR3 runs 12 residues. In germline, CDR1 is SEHNR, CDR2 FQNEAQ (reference sequence). The CDR3 region has the DNA TGTGCCAGCAGCCCTGGGACTACGAAGGAGTTCTTC. It encodes CASSPGTTKEFF.

V is TRBV4-1 and J is TRBJ1-2; weak D call: TRBD1 (6 bases). The length of the CDR3 is 18 residues. The V and J ends lost 1 base and 8 bases respectively, with 26 bases between them. From germline, CDR1 is MGHRA and CDR2 YSYEKL. The chain's CDR3 is CASSQGRGLGQGHVGYTF. CDR3 DNA sequence: TGCGCCAGCAGCCAAGGGAGGGGTCTTGGGCAGGGGCACGTGGGCTACACCTTC.

The V gene is TRBV24-1, the J gene TRBJ2-2; 12 positions match TRBD2. The CDR3 is 17 amino acids. Germline assignment: CDR1 KGHDR and CDR2 SFDVKD. The ends lost 5 bases at V and 2 bases at J; junction bases unmatched: 5. CDR3 in DNA: TGTGCCACCAGTGCGGCTAGCGGGGGGGCAAACACCGGGGAGCTGTTTTTT. Its translation is CATSAASGGANTGELFF.

This clonotype was counted between two and nine times. This chain connects TRBV15 to TRBJ2-7; D perhaps matches TRBD1 (5 bases). Germline CDR1 is LNHNV and CDR2 is YYDKDF (reference sequence). CDR3 length: 16 residues. The V gene lost 0 bases and the J gene lost 1 base, with 13 bases spanning the gap. The CDR3 coding sequence is TGTGCCACCAGCAGAGATAAAGGGGCCGGATCCTACGAGCAGTACTTC. The encoded protein is CATSRDKGAGSYEQYF. Full variable domain (outside the CDR3, taken from reference TRBV15 and TRBJ2-7): DAMVIQNPRYQVTQFGKPVTLSCSQTLNHNVMYWYQQKSSQAPKLLFHYYDKDFNNEADTPDNFQSRRPNTSFCFLDIRSPGLGDTAMYLCATSRDKGAGSYEQYFGPGTRLTVT.

This clonotype has just a few counts. The rearrangement joins TRBV13 to TRBJ2-1; 8 bases map to TRBD2. From germline, CDR1 is PRHDT and CDR2 FYEKMQ (reference sequence). This CDR3 has 17 residues. Losses at the gene ends were 0 bases for V and 7 bases for J; bases not matched to a gene: 11. The CDR3 here is CASSLGLSREGRNEQFF. As DNA, the CDR3 is TGTGCCAGCAGCTTAGGCCTTAGCCGGGAGGGCCGTAATGAGCAGTTCTTC.

The chain has TRBV9 and TRBJ1-1; 7 nucleotides align to TRBD1. V shed 2 bases and J 6 bases; nucleotides not matched to a gene: 10. The germline V gene encodes CDR1 SGDLS and CDR2 YYNGEE. The CDR3 has 15 amino acids. The CDR3 DNA follows: TGTGCCAGCAGCGTCAGAGGACAGGCCGGCCCTGAAGCTTTCTTT. It is translated as CASSVRGQAGPEAFF.

This clonotype was found many times. V gene TRBV20-1 combines with J gene TRBJ2-7; no firm D call. The CDR3 has 14 amino acids. Germline V gene sequence: CDR1 DFQATT, CDR2 SNEGSKA (reference sequence). V was trimmed by 3 bases and J by 1 base, leaving 13 bases between them. CDR3 sequence (DNA): TGCAGTGCTAGGGGCTCGGTCCGTTCCTACGAGCAGTACTTC. Translating gives CSARGSVRSYEQYF.

This clonotype was observed many times. The genes are TRBV29-1 and TRBJ2-1; unclear D gene. Germline V gene data show CDR1 as SQVTM and CDR2 as ANQGSEA. This CDR3 spans 13 amino acids. Trimming shortened V by 0 bases and J by 5 bases, and 8 bases separated the two germline ends. CDR3 DNA: TGCAGCGTTGAAGATCTGATAGACAATGAGCAGTTCTTC. Translation: CSVEDLIDNEQFF.

The gene calls are TRBV5-1 and TRBJ1-1; no definite D call. The CDR3 is 15 amino acids. Germline V gene data show CDR1 as SGHRS and CDR2 as YFSETQ. Trimming pared 5 bases from V and 0 bases from J, leaving 14 bases between. The CDR3 sequence: CASSSFVGMNTEAFF. CDR3 DNA: TGCGCCAGCAGTTCCTTCGTGGGTATGAACACTGAAGCTTTCTTT.

The V gene is TRBV7-2, the J gene TRBJ2-3; D is possibly TRBD1 or TRBD2 (5 bases each). CDR1 and CDR2 from the germline V gene are SGHTA and FQGNSA. The V gene lost 1 base and the J gene lost 3 bases, with 14 bases spanning the gap. This CDR3 is 16 amino acids long. The CDR3 loop reads CASSLVTGLWTDTQYF. CDR3 sequence (DNA): TGTGCCAGCAGCTTAGTGACGGGGCTATGGACAGATACGCAGTATTTT.

This chain connects TRBV7-9 to TRBJ2-1, with 8 bases aligning to TRBD2. V dropped 2 bases and J dropped 9; count of bases not matched to a gene: 6. CDR1 is SEHNR, CDR2 FQNEAQ, per germline (reference sequence). This CDR3 has 14 amino acids. The CDR3 loop reads CASSLSGRIGEQFF. CDR3 DNA sequence: TGTGCCAGCAGCTTAAGCGGGAGAATTGGTGAGCAGTTCTTC.

This clonotype was recorded at least ten times. The gene calls are TRBV5-1 and TRBJ2-7; D uncertain. The CDR3 totals 14 residues. CDR1 and CDR2 (germline): SGHRS, YFSETQ. V was clipped by 3 bases and J by 0 bases, with 10 bases between them. This CDR3 reads CASSSTTSSYEQYF. The CDR3 region has the DNA TGCGCCAGCAGCTCGACGACTTCCTCCTACGAGCAGTACTTC.

A few counts support this clonotype. This sequence joins TRBV20-1 and TRBJ2-7; D gene ambiguous. The V end lost 2 bases, the J end lost 3 bases, and 5 bases lay between the germline ends. The CDR3 runs 11 residues. Germline CDR1 reads DFQATT; CDR2 reads SNEGSKA (reference sequence). The CDR3 nucleotides read TGCAGTGCTAGACTCCACTACGAGCAGTACTTC. This translates into CSARLHYEQYF.

This clonotype was observed a handful of times. The rearrangement uses TRBV24-1 and TRBJ2-1, with D perhaps given as TRBD1 or TRBD2 (7 bases each). This CDR3 has 15 amino acids. Germline-derived CDR1 and CDR2 are KGHDR and SFDVKD. Trimming shortened V by 10 bases and J by 4 bases, and 19 bases separated the two germline ends. The CDR3 bases are TGTGCCACGACCCAGGGGGGGGGAGGGTACAATGAGCAGTTCTTC. Translating gives CATTQGGGGYNEQFF.

This chain links TRBV5-6 with TRBJ1-6; tentative D call: TRBD1 (5 bases). CDR3 length equals 16 residues. V lost 4 bases, J lost 8 bases, and 19 bases lay in between. Germline V gives CDR1 SGHDT, CDR2 YYEEEE. For the CDR3, the DNA is TGTGCCAGCAGCCCCCAGGGATCAGCCGGGTATTCACCCCTCCACTTT. Translated, it gives CASSPQGSAGYSPLHF.

This clonotype was observed many times. V usage is TRBV20-1 and J usage is TRBJ2-3; 9 positions match TRBD2. The CDR3 covers 16 residues. In germline, CDR1 is DFQATT, CDR2 SNEGSKA (reference sequence). Unmatched junction bases numbered 12, after V lost 6 bases and J lost 2 bases. The DNA for the CDR3 is TGCAGTGCCCCTAAAGCGGGGGGAACAACCACAGATACGCAGTATTTT. It translates to CSAPKAGGTTTDTQYF.

The V gene is TRBV30, the J gene TRBJ1-5, with TRBD1 as a possible D gene (6 bases). CDR3 length equals 14 residues. Trimming removed 2 bases at V and 4 bases at J, with 12 bases between. CDR1 GTSNPN and CDR2 SVGIG come from the germline V gene (reference sequence). CDR3 coding DNA: TGTGCCTGGAGTTCTGGACAGCTGAATCAGCCCCAGCATTTT. Protein: CAWSSGQLNQPQHF.

This chain uses TRBV10-3 with TRBJ2-3; D not certain. The CDR3 loop spans 16 amino acids. CDR1 is ENHRY and CDR2 is SYGVKD in the germline V gene. V gave up 3 bases and J gave up 6 bases, with 19 bases separating them. This CDR3 reads CAISETRLVSTDTQYF. The CDR3 DNA follows: TGTGCCATCAGTGAAACGAGGCTGGTTTCCACGGATACGCAGTATTTT.

This chain connects TRBV6-6 to TRBJ2-2, with a possible D match to TRBD1 (5 bases). Germline V gene sequence: CDR1 MNHNY, CDR2 SVGAGI (reference sequence). Between the trimmed V and J ends, which lost 2 bases and 1 base, there was a span of 11 bases. This CDR3 contains 16 residues. Here the CDR3 DNA reads TGTGCCAGCAGTTACGGGGCGACGGGGAACACCGGGGAGCTGTTTTTT. This gives the protein CASSYGATGNTGELFF.

This clonotype was seen a few times. In DNA, the CDR3 is TGCAGTGCTAGTGGTGGTTTGCGCAATCAGCCCCAGCATTTT. It translates to CSASGGLRNQPQHF. The chain uses TRBV20-1 and TRBJ1-5; D not certain. Trimming cost V 3 bases and J 2 bases, with 11 bases left between them. Looked up from germline, CDR1 is DFQATT and CDR2 is SNEGSKA (reference sequence). The CDR3 is made up of 14 amino acids.

This chain links TRBV5-1 with TRBJ1-5; D remains ambiguous. With 0 bases removed from V and 5 bases from J, the gap between germline ends came to 12 bases. The CDR3 spans 15 residues. Germline V gene data show CDR1 as SGHRS and CDR2 as YFSETQ. CDR3 region: CASSLANEDYQPQHF. The CDR3 nucleotides read TGCGCCAGCAGCTTGGCCAACGAAGATTATCAGCCCCAGCATTTT.

The CDR3 sequence is CASSLGARDNPFF. The CDR3 bases are TGTGCCAGCAGCTTAGGGGCCCGGGACAATCCGTTTTTT. This chain links TRBV7-2 with TRBJ2-2; D is possibly TRBD1 (6 bases). The V end was cut by 1 base, the J end by 16 bases, with 16 bases between. This CDR3 spans 13 amino acids. Germline CDR1 and CDR2: SGHTA and FQGNSA.